This T cell receptor beta chain was recorded in a study of OX40 agonist ivuxolimab in advanced cancers. As to this clone: The junction departs from germline at one end; a sequencing error may be responsible.

Germline CDR1 and CDR2: KGHSH and LQKENI. The CDR3 is 15 residues long. Some clones are missing from TCRdb's copy, which holds only in-frame ones; the method was immunoSEQ multiplex PCR. The sample has some 100,000 clones, around nine tenths seen once; the top ten hold approximately 0.78%. The receptor was derived from an adult with an advanced solid tumor such as melanoma, head and neck, liver or kidney cancer. The input for sequencing was CD4+ or CD8+ T cells sorted from blood, taken in a trial of the OX40 agonist ivuxolimab. The V gene is TRBV18, the J gene TRBJ2-2, with D unclear. The CDR3 reads CASSPNSQNAGELFF. The DNA of the CDR3 is TGTGCCAGCTCACCCAATAGTCAGAACGCCGGGGAGCTGTTTTTT.